The sequence of this T cell receptor (beta chain) was determined in a study of T cell responses to AZD1222 COVID-19 vaccine (dated by TCRdb to about 2021). About the full investigation: A total of 233 trial participants underwent TCR sequencing, of whom 200 to 220 received two doses of AZD1222 and around 25 received two doses of the MenACWY control vaccine. Trial participants were enrolled into age subgroups of 18-55, 56-69 and 70-plus years, which contained about 160, 30 and 59 TCR-sequenced participants, respectively.

Inclusive of the bounding cysteine and phenylalanine, the CDR3 is 12 residues long. CDR3 DNA only is kept here, 36 bases in frame from base 1. V loses 6 bases of germline sequence and J loses 11 bases, and the interval between the two ends is 17 bases. The germline V gene sets CDR1 to KGHSH and CDR2 to LQKENI. The CDR3 regions of human TCRbeta chains were analyzed by immunosequencing. In the paper's pipeline: TCRs in the repertoires were compared against a reference library of SARS-CoV-2-specific TCRs that had been generated with the MIRA antigen-specificity platform. Breadth meant the fraction of unique TCRs that were SARS-CoV-2-associated, whereas depth meant the fraction of total T cells that were SARS-CoV-2-associated. Using the MIRA data, every spike-specific TCR was mapped to the spike region that the TCR reacted to and assigned to either a CD4 or a CD8 class. Log10-transformed breadth and depth values were compared by one-way ANOVA with Sidak's multiple comparisons tests. TCRdb provides this immuneACCESS table in a form limited to in-frame rearrangements. Some clones are lacking; in checked studies, under half of them reflect an unresolved V gene, and why the rest are absent is not known. The V and J calls and clone size are taken from that table; D and trimming were inferred from the DNA. Within this sample are some 100,000 clones, with approximately 89% of them counted one time only. Jointly, the top ten make up more than 3.5% of the sample.

This specimen's time point label, interpreted: baseline before first vaccination. In the paper's terms, the treatment or condition label means: meningococcal conjugate vaccine given as trial control. Vaccinee samples were obtained from the UK trials COV001 and COV002, which included a single-blind randomized controlled phase 2/3 trial of AZD1222 (ChAdOx1 nCoV-19) in healthy adults. Trial participant PBMC samples were collected at day 0 and day 28 after the second dose for TCRbeta chain sequencing. Results the study describes overall, beyond this receptor: A significant rise in spike-specific TCR breadth and depth was observed after two AZD1222 doses relative to day 0 and relative to MenACWY recipients. Because no day 14 peak-response samples were available, the repertoires could be characterized only after the peak T cell response. Most participants were white British and females outnumbered males, and the authors suggested that clonal diversity may have been underestimated. CD4 TCRs associated with the vaccine covered the entire spike protein, and the dominant responses were in regions 160-218 and 743-854. Reportedly, almost half of the unique spike-specific TCRs recognized epitopes lying outside the regions that are mutated in the B.1.351 and B.1.1.7 variants. The 56-69-year group was small, and its depth increase did not reach significance, likely because of low power. Conclusions about previously exposed vaccinees are limited, since just five to seven AZD1222 recipients were seropositive for SARS-CoV-2 at baseline.

Turning to this clone: Its antigen is still unknown. Per-base qualities were not stored, and no clone one base away is much larger.

Sequencing was performed on peripheral blood, taken on day 0 of MenACWY control vaccination. The clonotype comes from an adult in good health. The chain is encoded by TRBV18 joined to TRBJ2-7, with no reliable assignment of the D segment. This receptor carries the CDR3 CASSPSGQPEYF. The nucleotides are TGTGCCAGCTCTCCCTCTGGGCAGCCGGAGTACTTC.